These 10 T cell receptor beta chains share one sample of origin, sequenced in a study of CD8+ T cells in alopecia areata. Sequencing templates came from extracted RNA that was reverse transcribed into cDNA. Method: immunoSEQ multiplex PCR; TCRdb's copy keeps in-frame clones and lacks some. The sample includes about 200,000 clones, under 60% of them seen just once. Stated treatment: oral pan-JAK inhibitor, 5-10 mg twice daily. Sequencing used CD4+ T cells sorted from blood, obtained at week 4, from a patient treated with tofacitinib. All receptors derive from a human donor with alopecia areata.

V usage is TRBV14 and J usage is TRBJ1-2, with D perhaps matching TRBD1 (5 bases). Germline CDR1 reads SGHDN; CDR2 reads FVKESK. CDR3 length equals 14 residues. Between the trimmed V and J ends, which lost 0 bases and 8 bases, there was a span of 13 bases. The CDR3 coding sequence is TGTGCCAGCAGCCAAGATTGGCAGGGAGGAGGCTACACCTTC. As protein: CASSQDWQGGGYTF. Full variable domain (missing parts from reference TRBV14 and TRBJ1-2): EAGVTQFPSHSVIEKGQTVTLRCDPISGHDNLYWYRRVMGKEIKFLLHFVKESKQDESGMPNNRFLAERTGGTYSTLKVQPAELEDSGVYFCASSQDWQGGGYTFGSGTRLTVV.

The CDR3 is CASSPYGSSYEQYF. CDR3 in DNA: TGTGCCAGCAGCCCGTATGGCAGCTCCTACGAGCAGTACTTC. The chain recombines TRBV13 with TRBJ2-7, with unresolved D. Germline V CDR1 and CDR2: PRHDT, FYEKMQ (reference sequence). The CDR3 runs to 14 residues. The germline V and J ends were trimmed by 5 bases and 0 bases, with 11 bases remaining between them.

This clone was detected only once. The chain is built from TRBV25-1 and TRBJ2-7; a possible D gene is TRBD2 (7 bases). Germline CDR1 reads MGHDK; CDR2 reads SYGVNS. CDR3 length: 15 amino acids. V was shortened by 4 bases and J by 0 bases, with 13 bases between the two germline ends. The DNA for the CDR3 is TGTGCCAGCAGTGTCCCTCGGGGGGCCTCCTACGAGCAGTACTTC. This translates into CASSVPRGASYEQYF.

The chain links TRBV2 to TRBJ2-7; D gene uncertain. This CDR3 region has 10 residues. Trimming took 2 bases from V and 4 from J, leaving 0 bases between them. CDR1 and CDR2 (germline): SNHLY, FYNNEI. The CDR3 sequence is CASSEYEQYF. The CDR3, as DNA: TGTGCCAGCAGTGAATACGAGCAGTACTTC. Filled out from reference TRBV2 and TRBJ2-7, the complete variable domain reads EPEVTQTPSHQVTQMGQEVILRCVPISNHLYFYWYRQILGQKVEFLVSFYNNEISEKSEIFDDQFSVERPDGSNFTLKIRSTKLEDSAMYFCASSEYEQYFGPGTRLTVT.

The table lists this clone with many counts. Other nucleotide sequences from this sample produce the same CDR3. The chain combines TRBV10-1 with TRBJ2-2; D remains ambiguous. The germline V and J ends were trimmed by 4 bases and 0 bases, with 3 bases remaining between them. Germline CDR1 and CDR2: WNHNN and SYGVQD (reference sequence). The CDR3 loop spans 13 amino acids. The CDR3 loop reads CASSGPNTGELFF. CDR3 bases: TGCGCCAGCAGTGGGCCGAACACCGGGGAGCTGTTTTTT.

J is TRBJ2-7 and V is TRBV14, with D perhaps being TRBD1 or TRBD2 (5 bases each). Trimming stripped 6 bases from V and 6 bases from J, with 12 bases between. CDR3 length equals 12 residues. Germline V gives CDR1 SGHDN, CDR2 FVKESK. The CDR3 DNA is TGTGCCAGCAGGGGGGAGCCGGGCGAGCAGTACTTC. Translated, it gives CASRGEPGEQYF.

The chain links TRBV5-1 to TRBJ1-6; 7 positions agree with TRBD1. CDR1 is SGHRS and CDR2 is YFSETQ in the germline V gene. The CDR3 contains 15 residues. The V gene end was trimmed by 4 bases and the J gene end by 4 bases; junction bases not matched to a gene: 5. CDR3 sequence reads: CASSPMGQYNSPLHF. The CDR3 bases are TGCGCCAGCAGCCCCATGGGACAGTATAATTCACCCCTCCACTTT.

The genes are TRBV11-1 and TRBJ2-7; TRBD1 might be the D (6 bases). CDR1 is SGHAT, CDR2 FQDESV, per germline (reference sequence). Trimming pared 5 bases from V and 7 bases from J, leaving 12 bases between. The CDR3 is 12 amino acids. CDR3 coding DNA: TGTGCCAGCAGCACACAGGGTCATGAGCAGTACTTC. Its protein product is CASSTQGHEQYF.

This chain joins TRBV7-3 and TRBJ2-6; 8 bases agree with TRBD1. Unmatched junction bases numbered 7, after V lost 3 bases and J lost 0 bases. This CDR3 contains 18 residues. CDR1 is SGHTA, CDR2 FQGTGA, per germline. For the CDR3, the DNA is TGTGCCAGCAGCTTCGCCACAGGGGGTAGCTCTGGGGCCAACGTCCTGACTTTC. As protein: CASSFATGGSSGANVLTF.

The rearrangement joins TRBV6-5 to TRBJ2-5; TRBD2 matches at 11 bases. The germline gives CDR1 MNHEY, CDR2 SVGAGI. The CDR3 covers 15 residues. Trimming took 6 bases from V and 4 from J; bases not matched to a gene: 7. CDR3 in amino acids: CASRPFSGRGETQYF. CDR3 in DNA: TGTGCCAGCAGACCCTTTAGCGGGAGGGGAGAGACCCAGTACTTC.